The 25 T cell receptor beta chains below were found in one sample sequenced in a study of blood T cell repertoires in COVID-19. Clones were read by immunoSEQ multiplex PCR, and TCRdb kept only the in-frame ones, dropping some. The repertoire has 150,000 to 200,000 clones, approximately 91% of them found once; the top ten carry approximately 2.2%. Sequencing was performed on peripheral blood. These receptors were taken from a young man with acute or convalescent COVID-19.

The V and J genes are TRBV27 and TRBJ2-7; D remains unclear. Germline V gene data show CDR1 as MNHEY and CDR2 as SMNVEV (reference sequence). Trimming cost V 5 bases and J 5 bases, with 10 bases left between them. The CDR3 is made up of 12 amino acids. The CDR3 here is CASSPVGHEQYF. For the CDR3, the DNA is TGTGCCAGCAGTCCGGTTGGTCACGAGCAGTACTTC.

In this sample, this clone turned up a few times. CDR3 DNA sequence: TGTGCCAGCAGCCAGGGCACAACTAATGAAAAACTGTTTTTT. Translated: CASSQGTTNEKLFF. The V call is TRBV7-9, the J call TRBJ1-4, with D maybe TRBD1 (5 bases). This CDR3 is built from 14 residues. Trimming left V 5 bases short and J 0 bases short, with 7 bases between. Germline V gives CDR1 SEHNR, CDR2 FQNEAQ (reference sequence).

This clone was observed a single time. The chain combines TRBV7-8 with TRBJ2-5; 9 nucleotides align to TRBD2. The CDR3 contains 17 residues. V lost 7 bases to trimming and J lost 5 bases; unmatched junction nucleotides: 17. The germline V gene has CDR1 SGHVS and CDR2 FQNEAQ. The CDR3 here is CASTPGSKRGVWETQYF. For the CDR3, the DNA is TGTGCCAGCACTCCCGGCTCCAAGCGGGGGGTGTGGGAGACCCAGTACTTC.

As DNA, the CDR3 is TGTGCCAGCAGCTTCTCCGGGACAGGGAGCTATGGCTACACCTTC. It codes for CASSFSGTGSYGYTF. The chain uses TRBV6-6 and TRBJ1-2, with 9 positions matching TRBD1. The CDR3 is made up of 15 amino acids. J gave up 4 bases and V 6 bases, and 9 bases lay outside the gene matches. CDR1 MNHNY and CDR2 SVGAGI come from the germline V gene (reference sequence).

The V call is TRBV6-5, the J call TRBJ1-1; D is unresolved. The CDR3 has 14 residues. Germline V CDR1 and CDR2: MNHEY, SVGAGI. Between the trimmed V and J ends, which lost 0 bases and 0 bases, there was a span of 5 bases. The DNA of the CDR3 is TGTGCCAGCAGTTACTCGGCCCTGAACACTGAAGCTTTCTTT. Translation: CASSYSALNTEAFF.

The genes are TRBV7-2 and TRBJ1-2, with TRBD1 matching over 9 bases. V gave up 5 bases and J gave up 3 bases; unmatched junction bases: 10. CDR3 length: 16 residues. Germline CDR1 is SGHTA and CDR2 is FQGNSA. The CDR3 coding sequence is TGTGCCAGCAGCATAGGGACAGGGCGATCTTACTATGGCTACACCTTC. Residues: CASSIGTGRSYYGYTF.

The chain is built from TRBV18 and TRBJ1-5, with 7 nucleotides matching TRBD1. This CDR3 spans 15 amino acids. Germline CDR1 and CDR2: KGHSH and LQKENI. V lost 3 bases to trimming and J lost 10 bases; unmatched junction nucleotides: 12. CDR3 sequence reads: CASSPLGGENSPQHF. The DNA of the CDR3 is TGTGCCAGCTCACCGCTAGGGGGCGAAAATAGCCCCCAGCATTTT.

The chain has TRBV27 and TRBJ1-1; D remains unclear. Per germline, CDR1 MNHEY and CDR2 SMNVEV (reference sequence). V lost 3 bases and J 1 base, leaving 15 bases between the germline ends. CDR3 length: 16 amino acids. DNA of the CDR3: TGTGCCAGCAGTTTTATTTTGGCAGGTCCGAACACTGAAGCTTTCTTT. Encoded protein: CASSFILAGPNTEAFF.

The chain is built from TRBV5-4 and TRBJ1-1; TRBD1 matches 7 bases. Germline-derived CDR1 and CDR2 are SGHNT and YYREEE (reference sequence). After removal of 4 bases from V and 1 base from J, the junction contained 7 bases not matched to a gene. The CDR3 is made up of 15 amino acids. The CDR3, as DNA: TGTGCCAGCAGCCGTATCGACAGGGAGAACACTGAAGCTTTCTTT. This gives the protein CASSRIDRENTEAFF.

The V and J genes are TRBV5-1 and TRBJ1-4; 7 nucleotides line up with TRBD1. The V and J ends lost 0 bases and 3 bases, in that order; junction bases with no gene match: 8. Per germline, CDR1 SGHRS and CDR2 YFSETQ. This CDR3 contains 17 residues. In DNA, the CDR3 is TGCGCCAGCAGCTTGGCGTTAGGGGGCACGGCTAATGAAAAACTGTTTTTT. Amino acids: CASSLALGGTANEKLFF.

The CDR3 DNA sequence: TGTGCCAGCAGCTTAGGTCAGGGGAGCGGGAGGGTCAATGAGCAGTTCTTC. This gives the protein CASSLGQGSGRVNEQFF. This chain uses TRBV13 with TRBJ2-1, with TRBD2 identical over 10 bases. Trimming at V came to 0 bases and at J to 6 bases, leaving 8 bases not matched to a gene. This CDR3 region has 17 residues. The germline CDR1 and CDR2 sequences are PRHDT and FYEKMQ (reference sequence).

V gene TRBV5-1 combines with J gene TRBJ1-2, with 7 bases lining up with TRBD1. This CDR3 spans 16 amino acids. Germline trimming cut 0 bases from V and 6 bases from J; bases unmatched to any gene: 11. Germline V lookup: CDR1 SGHRS, CDR2 YFSETQ. In nucleotides, the CDR3 is TGCGCCAGCAGCTTGGGGGACAGCATCAAACGCAATGGCTACACCTTC. Protein: CASSLGDSIKRNGYTF.

The gene calls are TRBV5-1 and TRBJ1-2, with D possibly TRBD1 on 6 matching bases. V dropped 4 bases and J dropped 2 bases, with 12 bases sitting between them. Germline assignment: CDR1 SGHRS and CDR2 YFSETQ. The CDR3 has 14 amino acids. The CDR3 here is CASSLATGNYGYTF. DNA for the CDR3: TGCGCCAGCAGCCTAGCCACAGGGAACTATGGCTACACCTTC.

This chain uses TRBV11-2 with TRBJ1-3, with D uncertain. CDR1 SGHAT and CDR2 FQNNGV come from the germline V gene. V lost 6 bases to trimming and J lost 0 bases, with 15 bases between them. There are 16 residues in the CDR3. In DNA, the CDR3 is TGTGCCAGCAGGCCTCCCGGCGGGTTCTCTGGAAACACCATATATTTT. It translates to CASRPPGGFSGNTIYF. Combining the CDR3 with reference TRBV11-2 and TRBJ1-3 gives the whole variable domain EAGVAQSPRYKIIEKRQSVAFWCNPISGHATLYWYQQILGQGPKLLIQFQNNGVVDDSQLPKDRFSAERLKGVDSTLKIQPAKLEDSAVYLCASRPPGGFSGNTIYFGEGSWLTVV.

The chain combines TRBV28 with TRBJ1-5; TRBD1 matches 8 bases. The germline CDR1 and CDR2 sequences are MDHEN and SYDVKM. The CDR3 has 14 amino acids. Germline trimming cut 6 bases from V and 7 bases from J; bases unmatched to any gene: 8. The CDR3 is CASSSGTGVQPQHF. CDR3 bases: TGTGCCAGCAGCTCCGGGACAGGTGTCCAGCCCCAGCATTTT.

CDR3 in amino acids: CASSSHSAGNYGYTF. CDR3 in DNA: TGTGCCAGCAGTTCCCATTCAGCCGGGAACTATGGCTACACCTTC. The V and J genes are TRBV9 and TRBJ1-2; D ambiguous. The CDR3 has 15 residues. CDR1 and CDR2 (germline): SGDLS, YYNGEE. Trimming removed 5 bases from V and 2 bases from J, with 16 bases in between.

The chain is built from TRBV5-5 and TRBJ1-5; D remains unclear. Per germline, CDR1 SGHKS and CDR2 YYEKEE (reference sequence). CDR3 size: 14 residues. Trimming stripped 6 bases from V and 1 base from J, with 11 bases between. CDR3 protein: CASTWEGSNQPQHF. The CDR3 bases are TGTGCCAGCACCTGGGAGGGAAGCAATCAGCCCCAGCATTTT.

This clone appeared a single time. CDR3 sequence reads: CASRGGTSGSHEQYF. The CDR3 DNA reads TGTGCCAGCAGGGGAGGCACTAGCGGGAGTCACGAGCAGTACTTC. This sequence joins TRBV6-6 and TRBJ2-7; 11 bases map to TRBD2. V gave up 6 bases and J gave up 5 bases; unmatched junction bases: 9. Germline values: CDR1 MNHNY, CDR2 SVGAGI (reference sequence). The CDR3 loop spans 15 amino acids.

The gene calls are TRBV6-5 and TRBJ1-6, with D perhaps TRBD1 (6 bases). This CDR3 region has 15 residues. Germline lookup yields CDR1 MNHEY and CDR2 SVGAGI. V was shortened by 6 bases and J by 5 bases, with 14 bases between the two germline ends. The CDR3 region is CASRPDSANNSPLHF. For the CDR3, the DNA is TGTGCCAGCAGACCGGACAGCGCTAATAATTCACCCCTCCACTTT.

The chain recombines TRBV29-1 with TRBJ1-2; TRBD1 agrees at 8 bases. Losses at the gene ends were 4 bases for V and 10 bases for J; bases not matched to a gene: 11. The CDR3 contains 13 residues. Germline assignment: CDR1 SQVTM and CDR2 ANQGSEA. The CDR3 DNA reads TGCAGCGTTGCTGCGACCGGGACAGGTTTCTACACCTTC. This codes for CSVAATGTGFYTF.

The V call is TRBV7-2, the J call TRBJ1-4; tentative D call: TRBD1 (5 bases). The V and J ends lost 4 bases and 8 bases respectively, with 14 bases between them. CDR3 length: 14 amino acids. Looked up from germline, CDR1 is SGHTA and CDR2 is FQGNSA. The CDR3 DNA reads TGTGCCAGCAGCTCCAGGGCATCCGGGGAAAAACTGTTTTTT. This encodes CASSSRASGEKLFF.

This chain uses TRBV6-6 with TRBJ1-3; 10 bases match TRBD1. This CDR3 is 14 amino acids long. V shed 4 bases and J 8 bases; nucleotides not matched to a gene: 5. Per the germline V gene, CDR1 is MNHNY and CDR2 is SVGAGI (reference sequence). Here the CDR3 reads CASSFSGTGDTIYF. The DNA for the CDR3 is TGTGCCAGCAGTTTCAGCGGGACAGGGGACACCATATATTTT.

This clone was observed a single time. The V call is TRBV28, the J call TRBJ1-1; TRBD1 might be the D (6 bases). The length of the CDR3 is 15 residues. CDR1 is MDHEN, CDR2 SYDVKM, per germline. Between the trimmed V and J ends, which lost 1 base and 1 base, there was a span of 10 bases. The CDR3 protein is CASSLSGAGNTEAFF. The CDR3 DNA is TGTGCCAGCAGTTTATCAGGGGCGGGGAACACTGAAGCTTTCTTT.

This chain uses TRBV7-8 with TRBJ2-1, with TRBD2 identical over 7 bases. J gave up 3 bases and V 3 bases, and 5 bases lay outside the gene matches. The CDR3 has 15 amino acids. From germline, CDR1 is SGHVS and CDR2 FQNEAQ. CDR3 sequence (DNA): TGTGCCAGCAGCTTCCAGACTAGCTTCTACAATGAGCAGTTCTTC. Translated: CASSFQTSFYNEQFF.

The chain couples TRBV11-3 to TRBJ2-2; TRBD2 is a possible D gene (6 bases). Trimming took off 5 bases at V and 4 bases at J, with 11 bases between the two ends. Germline V gene data show CDR1 as SGHNT and CDR2 as YENEEA. This CDR3 has 14 residues. This CDR3 is CASSLGGVTGELFF. In DNA form, the CDR3 reads TGTGCCAGCAGCCTAGGCGGGGTCACCGGGGAGCTGTTTTTT.